Shown below are 9 T cell receptor beta chains from a single sample sequenced in a study of PD-L1 blockade in urothelial cancer. TCRdb's copy holds only in-frame clones and misses some; the assay was immunoSEQ multiplex PCR. The sample yields about 88,000 clones, approximately 90% seen once. The sequencing used PBMCs, collected around atezolizumab (anti-PD-L1) treatment. These receptors were obtained from a man in his sixties with urothelial cancer.

This chain connects TRBV6-6 to TRBJ2-5; D is possibly TRBD1 (6 bases). V lost 6 bases to trimming and J lost 5 bases, with 22 bases between them. Germline V gives CDR1 MNHNY, CDR2 SVGAGI (reference sequence). CDR3 size: 16 residues. CDR3: CASSTPNREILETQYF. CDR3 nucleotide sequence: TGTGCCAGCAGCACCCCAAACAGGGAAATATTGGAGACCCAGTACTTC.

The count of this clone is one. J is TRBJ2-3 and V is TRBV7-2; 10 bases match TRBD2. The CDR3 covers 16 residues. The germline V gene encodes CDR1 SGHTA and CDR2 FQGNSA. J gave up 1 base and V 4 bases, and 5 bases lay outside the gene matches. The CDR3 is CASSSPSGGRTDTQYF. For the CDR3, the DNA is TGTGCCAGCAGCTCCCCTAGCGGGGGCCGCACAGATACGCAGTATTTT.

V is TRBV10-2 and J is TRBJ2-1; TRBD2 matches 13 bases. V lost 8 bases, J lost 12 bases, and 19 bases stayed unmatched. This CDR3 has 17 amino acids. Germline loops: CDR1 WSHSY, CDR2 SAAADI. CDR3 amino acids: CASFEPGLAGYRVRQFF. The CDR3 DNA follows: TGCGCCAGCTTTGAACCGGGACTAGCGGGGTACCGGGTTAGGCAGTTCTTC.

This chain links TRBV27 with TRBJ2-2, with no clear D. The V gene's germline CDR1 is MNHEY and CDR2 SMNVEV (reference sequence). Trimming took 5 bases from V and 0 from J, leaving 13 bases between them. This CDR3 comprises 16 residues. DNA for the CDR3: TGTGCCAGCAGTAAAGTGGCCATCGCGAACACCGGGGAGCTGTTTTTT. It yields the protein CASSKVAIANTGELFF.

This clone was found a few times. The V and J genes are TRBV6-5 and TRBJ2-7, with TRBD1 matching over 8 bases. Losses at the gene ends were 0 bases for V and 2 bases for J; bases not matched to a gene: 3. The CDR3 covers 15 residues. The V gene's germline CDR1 is MNHEY and CDR2 SVGAGI. The CDR3 DNA reads as TGTGCCAGCAGTTACTCGACAGGGGAAACCTACGAGCAGTACTTC. Translating it yields CASSYSTGETYEQYF.

V usage is TRBV19 and J usage is TRBJ1-4; 8 nucleotides line up with TRBD1. The germline V gene encodes CDR1 LNHDA and CDR2 SQIVND (reference sequence). The junction had 6 bases not matched to a gene; V was cut back by 5 bases and J by 10 bases. The CDR3 spans 13 residues. Written as DNA, the CDR3 is TGTGCCAGTAGTCCGACAGGGGAGGGAAAACTGTTTTTT. Protein: CASSPTGEGKLFF.

The genes are TRBV11-1 and TRBJ2-7; D is perhaps TRBD1 (5 bases). Germline lookup yields CDR1 SGHAT and CDR2 FQDESV (reference sequence). This CDR3 comprises 13 residues. With 5 bases removed from V and 3 bases from J, the gap between germline ends came to 11 bases. For the CDR3, the DNA is TGTGCCAGCAGCCCCACCGACAGCTACGAGCAGTACTTC. Translating it yields CASSPTDSYEQYF. The whole variable domain, filled in from reference TRBV11-1 and TRBJ2-7, reads EAEVAQSPRYKITEKSQAVAFWCDPISGHATLYWYRQILGQGPELLVQFQDESVVDDSQLPKDRFSAERLKGVDSTLKIQPAELGDSAMYLCASSPTDSYEQYFGPGTRLTVT.

V is TRBV5-5 and J is TRBJ2-2, with TRBD2 matching over 11 bases. This CDR3 has 17 residues. Germline lookup yields CDR1 SGHKS and CDR2 YYEKEE (reference sequence). Germline trimming cut 1 base from V and 0 bases from J; bases unmatched to any gene: 2. The CDR3 DNA sequence: TGTGCCAGCAGCTTGATAGCGGGGGGGCCGAACACCGGGGAGCTGTTTTTT. Its protein product is CASSLIAGGPNTGELFF.

V is TRBV19 and J is TRBJ2-7; TRBD1 is a possible D gene (6 bases). Deletions cut 6 bases from V and 1 base from J, with 22 bases between. This CDR3 is built from 17 residues. Germline CDR1 is LNHDA and CDR2 is SQIVND (reference sequence). In DNA form, the CDR3 reads TGTGCCAGTAGCCCCCACCCTTCACAGGGCGGATCCTACGAGCAGTACTTC. Protein product: CASSPHPSQGGSYEQYF.